A selection of T cell receptor beta chains follows, all from one sample in a study of T-cell memory formation after mild COVID-19. MiXCR, applied by TCRdb to the 5' RACE reads, yields one record per CDR3 protein. The sample has 340,000 or so distinct CDR3 sequences; over 10% are singletons. The sequenced sample was PBMCs or a T cell subset sorted from them (not recorded which). These receptors all come from a man between 18 and 35 years old who had mild COVID-19 (a few samples of this study predate the infection). Cell type and time point are not known. Each CDR3 is given with its conserved first and last residue. Fields, in order: J gene, V gene, clone size, D gene, CDR3 protein, CDR3 DNA. D genes are given only for firm matches. The size entry is marked missing in some rows and otherwise reads once, few, many or a size class.

j_gene: TRBJ2-6; v_gene: TRBV4-3; abundance: -; d_gene: TRBD1; CDR3aa: CASSYRDRWFGANVLTF; CDR3nt: TGCGCCAGCAGCTACCGGGACAGGTGGTTTGGGGCCAACGTCCTGACTTTC
j_gene: TRBJ1-1; v_gene: TRBV7-2; abundance: few; d_gene: TRBD1; CDR3aa: CASSLTGASTEAFF; CDR3nt: TGTGCCAGCAGCTTGACAGGGGCATCCACTGAAGCTTTCTTT
j_gene: TRBJ1-4; v_gene: TRBV15; abundance: few; d_gene: TRBD1; CDR3aa: CATSRNTGTGAEGEKLFF; CDR3nt: TGTGCCACCAGCAGAAATACCGGGACAGGGGCGGAAGGTGAAAAACTGTTTTTT
j_gene: TRBJ2-1; v_gene: TRBV3-1; abundance: -; d_gene: TRBD2; CDR3aa: CASGGLAESSEQFF; CDR3nt: TGTGCCAGCGGGGGACTAGCGGAATCTTCAGAGCAGTTCTTC
j_gene: TRBJ2-2; v_gene: TRBV28; abundance: few; d_gene: -; CDR3aa: CASSPKQEDTGELFF; CDR3nt: TGTGCCAGCAGTCCGAAGCAGGAGGACACCGGGGAGCTGTTTTTT
j_gene: TRBJ2-4; v_gene: TRBV12-3/TRBV12-4; abundance: -; d_gene: TRBD1; CDR3aa: CASSPDRGLAKNIQYF; CDR3nt: TGTGCCAGCAGTCCTGACAGGGGGCTAGCCAAAAACATTCAGTACTTC
j_gene: TRBJ2-1; v_gene: TRBV6-2/TRBV6-3; abundance: many; d_gene: -; CDR3aa: CASSTDLLNEQFF; CDR3nt: TGTGCCAGCAGTACGGACCTCCTAAATGAGCAGTTCTTC
j_gene: TRBJ1-1; v_gene: TRBV9; abundance: -; d_gene: -; CDR3aa: CASSTDRGTDNTEAFF; CDR3nt: TGTGCCAGCAGCACCGACCGGGGGACGGATAACACTGAAGCTTTCTTT
j_gene: TRBJ2-4; v_gene: TRBV20-1; abundance: few; d_gene: -; CDR3aa: CSALPGGTAKNIQYF; CDR3nt: TGCAGTGCTCTCCCAGGGGGGACAGCCAAAAACATTCAGTACTTC
j_gene: TRBJ1-6; v_gene: TRBV5-1; abundance: -; d_gene: -; CDR3aa: CASSQSGFYNSPLHF; CDR3nt: TGCGCCAGCAGCCAGTCAGGGTTCTATAATTCACCCCTCCACTTT
j_gene: TRBJ1-1; v_gene: TRBV13; abundance: -; d_gene: -; CDR3aa: CASRGTAVNTEASF; CDR3nt: TGTGCCAGCCGCGGGACCGCCGTTAACACTGAAGCTTCCTTT
j_gene: TRBJ2-3; v_gene: TRBV3-1; abundance: -; d_gene: -; CDR3aa: CASSHRGSKQGTEHDTQYF; CDR3nt: TGTGCCAGCAGCCACCGCGGATCAAAGCAGGGGACGGAGCACGATACGCAGTATTTT
j_gene: TRBJ2-7; v_gene: TRBV6-2/TRBV6-3; abundance: many; d_gene: TRBD1; CDR3aa: CASSYMGQGLAYEQYF; CDR3nt: TGTGCCAGCAGTTACATGGGACAGGGTCTAGCCTACGAGCAGTACTTC
j_gene: TRBJ2-5; v_gene: TRBV12-3/TRBV12-4; abundance: few; d_gene: -; CDR3aa: CASSLGGGSQETQYF; CDR3nt: TGTGCCAGCAGTTTAGGGGGGGGCAGCCAAGAGACCCAGTACTTC
j_gene: TRBJ1-2; v_gene: TRBV5-1; abundance: few; d_gene: -; CDR3aa: CASSLPGTANYGYTF; CDR3nt: TGCGCCAGCAGCTTGCCCGGGACGGCAAACTATGGCTACACCTTC
j_gene: TRBJ1-3; v_gene: TRBV12-3/TRBV12-4; abundance: many; d_gene: -; CDR3aa: CASALSSGNTIYF; CDR3nt: TGTGCCAGCGCCCTGAGCTCTGGAAACACCATATATTTT
j_gene: TRBJ2-2; v_gene: TRBV7-3; abundance: many; d_gene: TRBD1; CDR3aa: CASSLNPGQGGGELFF; CDR3nt: TGTGCCAGCAGCTTAAACCCGGGACAGGGTGGCGGGGAGCTGTTTTTT
j_gene: TRBJ2-6; v_gene: TRBV29-1; abundance: -; d_gene: -; CDR3aa: CSVDQASGANVLTF; CDR3nt: TGCAGCGTTGATCAGGCCTCTGGGGCCAACGTCCTGACTTTC
j_gene: TRBJ1-1; v_gene: TRBV4-1; abundance: -; d_gene: -; CDR3aa: CASSLARINTEAFF; CDR3nt: TGCGCCAGCAGCCTGGCCAGAATAAACACTGAAGCTTTCTTT
j_gene: TRBJ2-7; v_gene: TRBV12-3/TRBV12-4; abundance: -; d_gene: -; CDR3aa: CASSSTSSYEQYF; CDR3nt: TGTGCCAGCAGTTCCACGAGCTCCTACGAGCAGTACTTC
j_gene: TRBJ2-2; v_gene: TRBV5-5; abundance: -; d_gene: -; CDR3aa: CASSLEWGGELFF; CDR3nt: TGTGCCAGCAGCTTGGAATGGGGCGGGGAGCTGTTTTTT
j_gene: TRBJ1-2; v_gene: TRBV13; abundance: -; d_gene: TRBD1; CDR3aa: CASSSRQGAQGYTF; CDR3nt: TGTGCCAGCAGCTCACGACAGGGGGCGCAGGGCTACACCTTC
j_gene: TRBJ1-1; v_gene: TRBV24-1; abundance: -; d_gene: -; CDR3aa: CATSEPQGTEAFF; CDR3nt: TGTGCCACCAGTGAGCCACAGGGAACTGAAGCTTTCTTT
j_gene: TRBJ2-4; v_gene: TRBV11-2; abundance: -; d_gene: -; CDR3aa: CASSLAGQLAKNIQYF; CDR3nt: TGTGCCAGCAGCTTAGCTGGGCAGTTAGCCAAAAACATTCAGTACTTC
j_gene: TRBJ2-3; v_gene: TRBV7-3; abundance: -; d_gene: -; CDR3aa: CASSSTRASTDTQYF; CDR3nt: TGTGCCAGCAGCTCAACCCGGGCCAGCACAGATACGCAGTATTTT
j_gene: TRBJ1-1; v_gene: TRBV4-3; abundance: many; d_gene: -; CDR3aa: CASSQDPATHEAFF; CDR3nt: TGCGCCAGCAGCCAAGATCCCGCCACCCATGAAGCTTTCTTT
j_gene: TRBJ2-3; v_gene: TRBV15; abundance: many; d_gene: -; CDR3aa: CATSRRDGSTDTQYF; CDR3nt: TGTGCCACCAGCCGGAGGGACGGCAGCACAGATACGCAGTATTTT
j_gene: TRBJ1-1; v_gene: TRBV7-2; abundance: -; d_gene: -; CDR3aa: CASSLFPGANTEAFF; CDR3nt: TGTGCCAGCAGCTTATTCCCAGGAGCGAACACTGAAGCTTTCTTT
j_gene: TRBJ2-4; v_gene: TRBV7-9; abundance: -; d_gene: TRBD2; CDR3aa: CASSLAGTTKNIQYF; CDR3nt: TGTGCCAGCAGCTTAGCGGGGACTACCAAAAACATTCAGTACTTC
j_gene: TRBJ2-3; v_gene: TRBV4-3; abundance: -; d_gene: -; CDR3aa: CASSHVRTADSTDTQYF; CDR3nt: TGCGCCAGCAGCCATGTCCGGACGGCGGATAGCACAGATACGCAGTATTTT
j_gene: TRBJ2-1; v_gene: TRBV7-2; abundance: few; d_gene: TRBD1; CDR3aa: CASSLATGVVNEQFF; CDR3nt: TGTGCCAGCAGCTTAGCAACAGGGGTGGTTAATGAGCAGTTCTTC
j_gene: TRBJ2-7; v_gene: TRBV6-6; abundance: -; d_gene: TRBD1; CDR3aa: CASRRTGVGEQYF; CDR3nt: TGTGCCAGCAGGAGGACAGGGGTTGGCGAGCAGTACTTC
j_gene: TRBJ1-1; v_gene: TRBV7-9; abundance: -; d_gene: -; CDR3aa: CASSLDSSRGAFF; CDR3nt: TGTGCCAGCAGCTTAGACTCATCTCGAGGAGCTTTCTTT
j_gene: TRBJ2-1; v_gene: TRBV7-9; abundance: -; d_gene: -; CDR3aa: CASSSNQGGQFF; CDR3nt: TGTGCCAGCAGCTCAAACCAGGGGGGGCAGTTCTTC
j_gene: TRBJ2-1; v_gene: TRBV10-3; abundance: many; d_gene: TRBD2; CDR3aa: CAISESRLLAGGNEQFF; CDR3nt: TGTGCCATCAGTGAGTCGAGACTACTAGCGGGGGGAAATGAGCAGTTCTTC
j_gene: TRBJ1-6; v_gene: TRBV12-3/TRBV12-4; abundance: few; d_gene: -; CDR3aa: CASSLGGGYNSPLHF; CDR3nt: TGTGCCAGCAGTTTGGGGGGAGGCTATAATTCACCCCTCCACTTT
j_gene: TRBJ1-3; v_gene: TRBV20-1; abundance: -; d_gene: -; CDR3aa: CSARRPAGNTIYF; CDR3nt: TGCAGTGCTAGGCGTCCCGCTGGAAACACCATATATTTT
j_gene: TRBJ2-7; v_gene: TRBV29-1; abundance: -; d_gene: -; CDR3aa: CSVSGVSGEQYF; CDR3nt: TGCAGCGTCTCGGGGGTCTCGGGGGAGCAGTACTTC
j_gene: TRBJ2-1; v_gene: TRBV3-1; abundance: -; d_gene: TRBD1; CDR3aa: CASSQGGTGTNEQFF; CDR3nt: TGTGCCAGCAGCCAAGGTGGGACAGGGACCAATGAGCAGTTCTTC
j_gene: TRBJ1-1; v_gene: TRBV12-3/TRBV12-4; abundance: few; d_gene: -; CDR3aa: CASRRSQMNTEAFF; CDR3nt: TGTGCCAGCAGAAGGTCCCAGATGAACACTGAAGCTTTCTTT
j_gene: TRBJ1-1; v_gene: TRBV9; abundance: few; d_gene: -; CDR3aa: CASSVGGETEAFF; CDR3nt: TGTGCCAGCAGCGTGGGAGGGGAGACTGAAGCTTTCTTT
j_gene: TRBJ1-2; v_gene: TRBV4-2; abundance: few; d_gene: -; CDR3aa: CASSQDPRYGVGYTF; CDR3nt: TGTGCCAGCAGCCAAGATCCCAGGTACGGGGTCGGCTACACCTTC
j_gene: TRBJ1-1; v_gene: TRBV7-8; abundance: -; d_gene: -; CDR3aa: CASSRQEETEAFF; CDR3nt: TGTGCCAGCAGCCGACAGGAAGAGACTGAAGCTTTCTTT
j_gene: TRBJ1-5; v_gene: TRBV12-3/TRBV12-4; abundance: -; d_gene: -; CDR3aa: CASSFRGQGYQPQHF; CDR3nt: TGTGCCAGCAGTTTTAGAGGGCAGGGATATCAGCCCCAGCATTTT
j_gene: TRBJ2-5; v_gene: TRBV24-1; abundance: few; d_gene: TRBD2; CDR3aa: CATSGRGDQETQYF; CDR3nt: TGTGCCACCAGCGGACGGGGGGATCAGGAGACCCAGTACTTC
j_gene: TRBJ1-4; v_gene: TRBV20-1; abundance: few; d_gene: -; CDR3aa: CSASRAFNEKLFF; CDR3nt: TGCAGTGCTAGTCGGGCTTTTAATGAAAAACTGTTTTTT
j_gene: TRBJ2-1; v_gene: TRBV12-3/TRBV12-4; abundance: many; d_gene: -; CDR3aa: CASSLRAHGYNEQFF; CDR3nt: TGTGCCAGCAGTTTGAGAGCGCATGGCTACAATGAGCAGTTCTTC
j_gene: TRBJ1-1; v_gene: TRBV10-2; abundance: -; d_gene: TRBD1; CDR3aa: CASTPSLGQEFSTEAFF; CDR3nt: TGCGCCAGCACCCCCAGCCTCGGACAGGAGTTCTCCACTGAAGCTTTCTTT
j_gene: TRBJ1-5; v_gene: TRBV15; abundance: few; d_gene: -; CDR3aa: CATSRGGGYNQPQHF; CDR3nt: TGTGCCACCAGCAGAGGGGGGGGATACAATCAGCCCCAGCATTTT
j_gene: TRBJ2-2; v_gene: TRBV7-9; abundance: few; d_gene: -; CDR3aa: CASSWDPGYTGELFF; CDR3nt: TGTGCCAGCAGCTGGGACCCGGGGTACACCGGGGAGCTGTTTTTT
j_gene: TRBJ2-3; v_gene: TRBV11-2; abundance: few; d_gene: -; CDR3aa: CASSATPWGPSTDTQYF; CDR3nt: TGTGCCAGCAGCGCTACTCCTTGGGGACCTAGCACAGATACGCAGTATTTT
j_gene: TRBJ1-3; v_gene: TRBV7-2; abundance: many; d_gene: -; CDR3aa: CASSLGPGMGNTIYF; CDR3nt: TGTGCCAGCAGCTTAGGACCAGGGATGGGAAACACCATATATTTT
j_gene: TRBJ1-1; v_gene: TRBV10-1; abundance: -; d_gene: -; CDR3aa: CASSESTANTEAFF; CDR3nt: TGCGCCAGCAGTGAGAGTACGGCGAACACTGAAGCTTTCTTT